What follows are 31 T cell receptor beta chains derived from one specimen sequenced in a study of technical replicates of blood from a handful of donors. This table comes from immunoSEQ multiplex PCR, and its TCRdb copy is limited to in-frame clones, with some not included. The sample yields under 70,000 clones, roughly nine tenths seen once. Material for sequencing was PBMCs. The receptors come from a human donor in good health. Some clones in this sample may be carry-over from other donors' samples.

This sequence joins TRBV7-9 and TRBJ1-2; 9 bases align to TRBD1. This CDR3 contains 15 residues. Trimming took 5 bases from V and 4 from J; bases not matched to a gene: 8. Germline V lookup: CDR1 SEHNR, CDR2 FQNEAQ (reference sequence). CDR3 in amino acids: CASSPGQGAVYGYTF. Written as DNA, the CDR3 is TGTGCCAGCAGCCCGGGACAGGGTGCTGTCTATGGCTACACCTTC.

The chain links TRBV19 to TRBJ2-1; 13 bases align to TRBD2. With 5 bases clipped from V and 8 bases from J, the junction kept 6 bases outside the gene matches. From germline, CDR1 is LNHDA and CDR2 SQIVND (reference sequence). The CDR3 consists of 15 residues. The CDR3 nucleotides read TGTGCCAGTAGTGCCAGGACTAGCGGGAGAGATGAGCAGTTCTTC. This translates into CASSARTSGRDEQFF.

The genes are TRBV2 and TRBJ2-1; 15 nucleotides agree with TRBD2. CDR3 length: 15 amino acids. Trimming took 6 bases from V and 6 from J; bases not matched to a gene: 3. Germline V gene sequence: CDR1 SNHLY, CDR2 FYNNEI. The CDR3 spells CASSPGLAGGNEQFF. For the CDR3, the DNA is TGTGCCAGCAGCCCGGGACTAGCGGGAGGCAATGAGCAGTTCTTC.

On this clone itself: Different DNA sequences within this sample yield the same CDR3. This chain connects TRBV2 to TRBJ2-3; 7 bases are a match to TRBD1. The CDR3 loop spans 14 amino acids. The trim removed 3 bases at V and 3 bases at J, leaving 3 bases unmatched. The germline V gene encodes CDR1 SNHLY and CDR2 FYNNEI. CDR3 sequence: CASSDRGLTDTQYF. The DNA of the CDR3 is TGTGCCAGCAGTGACAGGGGGTTGACAGATACGCAGTATTTT.

The chain has TRBV2 and TRBJ2-3; 7 bases align to TRBD2. Germline V gene sequence: CDR1 SNHLY, CDR2 FYNNEI. CDR3 length: 15 amino acids. The V gene end was trimmed by 7 bases and the J gene end by 0 bases; junction bases not matched to a gene: 7. This chain's CDR3 is CASTRSGVSTDTQYF. CDR3 DNA: TGTGCCAGCACCCGGAGCGGGGTTAGCACAGATACGCAGTATTTT.

The chain uses TRBV5-1 and TRBJ1-2, with a weak D call TRBD1 (6 bases). V dropped 5 bases and J dropped 2 bases, with 19 bases sitting between them. CDR3 size: 16 residues. The germline gives CDR1 SGHRS, CDR2 YFSETQ. CDR3 bases: TGCGCCAGCAGATCGGTCACCCCGGGACACAACTATGGCTACACCTTC. Translated: CASRSVTPGHNYGYTF.

V usage is TRBV7-9 and J usage is TRBJ2-1, with a weak D call TRBD2 (6 bases). V gave up 3 bases and J gave up 6 bases, with 15 bases separating them. CDR1 and CDR2 (germline): SEHNR, FQNEAQ (reference sequence). The CDR3 spans 15 residues. The CDR3 coding sequence is TGTGCCAGCAGCTTCCGAGAGGGCGGGGTCAATGAGCAGTTCTTC. This codes for CASSFREGGVNEQFF.

The chain recombines TRBV9 with TRBJ2-1, with 11 positions matching TRBD2. The germline gives CDR1 SGDLS, CDR2 YYNGEE. The J segment lost 7 bases and the V segment lost 4 bases, leaving 10 bases of the junction unmatched. CDR3 length equals 16 residues. The CDR3: CASSRTSGSSSNEQFF. The CDR3 nucleotides are TGTGCCAGCAGCCGTACTAGCGGGAGTAGCAGTAATGAGCAGTTCTTC.

CDR3 amino acids: CASSFASGGPQETQYF. In DNA, the CDR3 is TGCGCCAGCAGCTTCGCTAGCGGGGGGCCACAAGAGACCCAGTACTTC. The rearrangement links TRBV5-1 to TRBJ2-5, with 11 bases lining up with TRBD2. V was pared by 2 bases and J by 2 bases, with 5 bases of the junction left unmatched. Germline lookup yields CDR1 SGHRS and CDR2 YFSETQ. The CDR3 is made up of 16 amino acids.

The V and J genes are TRBV9 and TRBJ2-5, with D possibly TRBD2 on 5 matching bases. In germline, CDR1 is SGDLS, CDR2 YYNGEE. Trimming shortened V by 0 bases and J by 3 bases, and 12 bases separated the two germline ends. The CDR3 extends over 15 amino acids. CDR3 residues: CASSVGGDGKETQYF. CDR3 nucleotides: TGTGCCAGCAGCGTAGGGGGAGATGGGAAAGAGACCCAGTACTTC.

J is TRBJ2-7 and V is TRBV11-3; 10 positions agree with TRBD2. CDR3 length equals 13 residues. In germline, CDR1 is SGHNT, CDR2 YENEEA. The J segment lost 9 bases and the V segment lost 1 base, leaving 3 bases of the junction unmatched. The CDR3 here is CASSLGPSGRQYF. For the CDR3, the DNA is TGTGCCAGCAGCTTAGGGCCTAGCGGGAGGCAGTACTTC.

J is TRBJ2-7 and V is TRBV6-1; 11 nucleotides align to TRBD1. The CDR3 extends over 15 amino acids. The V gene end was trimmed by 6 bases and the J gene end by 3 bases; junction bases not matched to a gene: 7. Germline CDR1 is MNHNS and CDR2 is SASEGT. CDR3 DNA: TGTGCCAGCAGCTCCGGGGGGACAGGGGGCTACGAGCAGTACTTC. Residues: CASSSGGTGGYEQYF.

This chain connects TRBV7-2 to TRBJ2-5; 15 nucleotides line up with TRBD2. This CDR3 comprises 16 residues. In germline, CDR1 is SGHTA, CDR2 FQGNSA. Trimming at V came to 5 bases and at J to 6 bases, leaving 7 bases not matched to a gene. This CDR3 reads CASSTRTSGGAKTQYF. DNA for the CDR3: TGTGCCAGCAGCACTCGGACTAGCGGGGGGGCGAAGACCCAGTACTTC.

In this sample, this clone turned up once. The V call is TRBV9, the J call TRBJ1-6, with D perhaps TRBD1 (6 bases). Trimming removed 0 bases from V and 0 bases from J, with 10 bases in between. This CDR3 comprises 17 residues. CDR1 is SGDLS, CDR2 YYNGEE, per germline. As DNA, the CDR3 is TGTGCCAGCAGCGTAGCGGCGGACAGCTCCTATAATTCACCCCTCCACTTT. Encoded protein: CASSVAADSSYNSPLHF.

The J gene is TRBJ2-7, the V gene TRBV5-1; TRBD2 agrees at 10 bases. From germline, CDR1 is SGHRS and CDR2 YFSETQ. J gave up 3 bases and V 5 bases, and 8 bases lay outside the gene matches. This CDR3 has 15 residues. CDR3 bases: TGCGCCAGCAGTAGTACGCTAGCGGGGGTCTACGAGCAGTACTTC. It yields the protein CASSSTLAGVYEQYF.

The rearrangement links TRBV5-6 to TRBJ1-2; maybe TRBD1 (6 bases). The V gene's germline CDR1 is SGHDT and CDR2 YYEEEE. The length of the CDR3 is 11 residues. V lost 4 bases and J 9 bases, leaving 10 bases between the germline ends. CDR3 residues: CASSNGQRYTF. CDR3 sequence (DNA): TGTGCCAGCAGCAACGGACAGCGCTACACCTTC.

The genes are TRBV23-1 and TRBJ2-7, with TRBD1 matching 10 bases. TRBV23-1 is labeled an ORF, and its function is uncertain. Trimming removed 4 bases from V and 4 bases from J; junction bases left unmatched: 10. The CDR3 has 16 amino acids. CDR3 bases: TGCGCCAGCAGTCGCAGCAGACAGGGGGCCCTTTACGAGCAGTACTTC. This gives the protein CASSRSRQGALYEQYF.

This sequence joins TRBV6-4 and TRBJ2-2, with 7 bases matching TRBD2. There are 15 residues in the CDR3. Germline loops: CDR1 MRHNA, CDR2 SNTAGT. With 3 bases clipped from V and 4 bases from J, the junction kept 5 bases outside the gene matches. The CDR3 here is CASSDTGGGTGELFF. DNA of the CDR3: TGTGCCAGCAGTGATACGGGAGGAGGCACCGGGGAGCTGTTTTTT.

The chain has TRBV10-3 and TRBJ2-7; TRBD2 agrees at 7 bases. Germline trimming cut 4 bases from V and 3 bases from J; bases unmatched to any gene: 6. The CDR3 runs 14 residues. The germline V gene has CDR1 ENHRY and CDR2 SYGVKD. DNA of the CDR3: TGTGCCATCAGTGCTGGGACTAAGATCTACGAGCAGTACTTC. Translation gives CAISAGTKIYEQYF.

The chain carries TRBV5-8 and TRBJ2-2; the D gene is possibly TRBD1 (6 bases). Germline V gene data show CDR1 as SGHTS and CDR2 as YDEGEE. Deletions cut 2 bases from V and 7 bases from J, with 9 bases between. The CDR3 is 13 residues long. CDR3 sequence (DNA): TGTGCCAGCAGCTTCCAGGGGAGCGGGGAGCTGTTTTTT. Translated, it gives CASSFQGSGELFF.

The V gene is TRBV4-1, the J gene TRBJ2-7; TRBD1 is a possible D gene (5 bases). CDR3 length: 15 amino acids. Trimming took off 4 bases at V and 2 bases at J, with 15 bases between the two ends. Germline V lookup: CDR1 MGHRA, CDR2 YSYEKL. The DNA for the CDR3 is TGCGCCAGCAGCCGGCCTGTGCAGGGTACCTACGAGCAGTACTTC. Translated, it gives CASSRPVQGTYEQYF.

The rearrangement joins TRBV4-1 to TRBJ2-3; TRBD1 is a possible D gene (5 bases). The CDR3 loop spans 15 amino acids. V dropped 2 bases and J dropped 6 bases, with 15 bases sitting between them. Germline V gene data show CDR1 as MGHRA and CDR2 as YSYEKL. The CDR3 DNA reads as TGCGCCAGCAGCCAACATCCTACAGGTGCGGATACGCAGTATTTT. Amino acids: CASSQHPTGADTQYF.

V usage is TRBV6-1 and J usage is TRBJ2-7; 10 positions agree with TRBD2. The CDR3 length is 13 residues. Trimming cost V 10 bases and J 3 bases; bases outside gene matches: 6. Germline V gene lookup returns CDR1 MNHNS and CDR2 SASEGT. The CDR3 loop is CATGLADNYEQYF. CDR3 DNA sequence: TGTGCCACCGGACTAGCGGACAACTACGAGCAGTACTTC.

Only one count was recorded for this clone. V and J are TRBV5-1 and TRBJ2-1; D possibly corresponds to TRBD1 (6 bases). This CDR3 has 15 residues. Trimming removed 4 bases at V and 1 base at J, with 12 bases between. Germline V gene sequence: CDR1 SGHRS, CDR2 YFSETQ. CDR3 residues: CASSLSGESYNEQFF. The CDR3 region has the DNA TGCGCCAGCAGCCTCTCAGGGGAGTCCTACAATGAGCAGTTCTTC.

The J gene is TRBJ2-1, the V gene TRBV11-3; D unclear. Germline V CDR1 and CDR2: SGHNT, YENEEA. The CDR3 sequence is 12 residues long. Trimming removed 1 base at V and 10 bases at J, with 8 bases between. The CDR3 bases are TGTGCCAGCAGCTTAGGGGCCCAGGAGCAGTTCTTC. As protein: CASSLGAQEQFF.

This clone was detected a few times. The rearrangement joins TRBV2 to TRBJ1-1; TRBD1 aligns across 7 bases. The V and J ends lost 4 bases and 7 bases, in that order; junction bases with no gene match: 3. From germline, CDR1 is SNHLY and CDR2 FYNNEI. The CDR3 consists of 12 residues. The chain's CDR3 is CASSGQGNEAFF. In nucleotides, the CDR3 is TGTGCCAGCAGTGGACAGGGAAATGAAGCTTTCTTT.

V gene TRBV5-1 combines with J gene TRBJ1-1, with D perhaps TRBD1 (6 bases). Germline V gene data show CDR1 as SGHRS and CDR2 as YFSETQ. V lost 1 base and J 4 bases, leaving 17 bases between the germline ends. The CDR3 is 16 residues long. The CDR3 spells CASSLIEQGGSTEAFF. In nucleotides, the CDR3 is TGCGCCAGCAGCTTGATAGAACAGGGCGGAAGCACTGAAGCTTTCTTT.

CDR3 sequence reads: CASSPPSGVTDTQYF. In nucleotides, the CDR3 is TGTGCCAGCTCACCTCCTAGCGGGGTCACAGATACGCAGTATTTT. This chain connects TRBV18 to TRBJ2-3, with 9 bases that match TRBD2. After removal of 3 bases from V and 2 bases from J, the junction contained 3 bases not matched to a gene. The CDR3 totals 15 residues. Germline CDR1 is KGHSH and CDR2 is LQKENI.

The chain uses TRBV27 and TRBJ2-2; 9 bases match TRBD2. V was clipped by 3 bases and J by 5 bases; unmatched bases: 10. Germline CDR1 is MNHEY and CDR2 is SMNVEV (reference sequence). The CDR3 sequence is 17 residues long. This CDR3 reads CASSLVAGGGLTGELFF. The CDR3 DNA reads as TGTGCCAGCAGTTTGGTTGCGGGAGGGGGTTTAACCGGGGAGCTGTTTTTT.

This chain connects TRBV18 to TRBJ1-1; TRBD1 matches at 8 bases. Germline assignment: CDR1 KGHSH and CDR2 LQKENI. The CDR3 consists of 15 residues. V trimming: 5 bases; J trimming: 2 bases; junction bases outside the gene matches: 7. CDR3 region: CASSLDRGGNTEAFF. As DNA, the CDR3 is TGTGCCAGCTCATTAGACAGGGGAGGCAACACTGAAGCTTTCTTT.

The rearrangement uses TRBV5-6 and TRBJ1-1; TRBD1 agrees at 11 bases. The CDR3 is 17 residues long. CDR1 and CDR2 (germline): SGHDT, YYEEEE. Germline trimming cut 3 bases from V and 5 bases from J; bases unmatched to any gene: 12. This CDR3 reads CASSSNTDRDRGTEAFF. The CDR3 nucleotides read TGTGCCAGCAGCTCCAACACTGACCGGGACAGGGGGACTGAAGCTTTCTTT. Using reference TRBV5-6 and TRBJ1-1 for the parts outside the CDR3, the full variable domain is DAGVTQSPTHLIKTRGQQVTLRCSPKSGHDTVSWYQQALGQGPQFIFQYYEEEERQRGNFPDRFSGHQFPNYSSELNVNALLLGDSALYLCASSSNTDRDRGTEAFFGQGTRLTVV.